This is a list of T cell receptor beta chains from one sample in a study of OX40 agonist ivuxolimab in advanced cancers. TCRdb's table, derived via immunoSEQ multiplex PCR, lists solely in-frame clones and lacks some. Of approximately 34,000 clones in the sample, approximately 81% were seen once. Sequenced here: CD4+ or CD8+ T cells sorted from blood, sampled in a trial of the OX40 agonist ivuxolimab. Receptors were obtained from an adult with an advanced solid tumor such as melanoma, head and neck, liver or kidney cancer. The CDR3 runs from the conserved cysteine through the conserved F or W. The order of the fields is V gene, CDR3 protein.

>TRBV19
CASSIGGAGLGSGYTF
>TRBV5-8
CASSYRIFTDTQYF
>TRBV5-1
CASSSSPGTSATNTDTQYF
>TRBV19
CASSRTGTDTQYF
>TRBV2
CASSEAWGNYGYTF
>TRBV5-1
CASSFGQLNTEAFF
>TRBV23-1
CASSQLEGCQPQHF
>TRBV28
CASSTALIPWGTGELFF
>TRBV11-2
CASSPLSSGNTIYF
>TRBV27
CASSLSGQGNQPQHF
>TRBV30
CAWTLGEEGYTF
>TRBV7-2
CASSLDRGFTETQYF
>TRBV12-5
CASGLQGGWQPQHF
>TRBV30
CAWSLFDRVGYTF
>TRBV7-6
CASSLGVGVNSPLHF
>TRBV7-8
CASSLSGSQGDTQYF
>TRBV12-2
CASRLASGTAYEQYF
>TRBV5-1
CASSSSGTSGNEQYF
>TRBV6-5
CASRRERGTDTQYF
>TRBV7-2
CASSQGSGRGRNYGYTF
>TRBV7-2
CASSFSVRQGARGEAFF
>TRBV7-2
CASSQYTTYEQYF
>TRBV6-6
CASSYSGEQYF
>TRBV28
CASSGGRKLNTGELFF
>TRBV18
CASSLPPPGQGAYGYTF
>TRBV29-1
CSVAPELNTEAFF
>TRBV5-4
CASSLGGRDDREQYF
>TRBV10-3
CAISEGRFYEQYF
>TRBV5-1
CASSLERINEKLFF
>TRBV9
CASSYSGGAYNEQFF
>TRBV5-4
CASSWGQGGAGYTF
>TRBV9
CASSVVAGKNEQFF
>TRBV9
CASSVVQEGFGTQYF
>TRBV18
CASSPDRGRVQLFF
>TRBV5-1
CASSFSLRTAAPVRQYF
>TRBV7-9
CASSFGGNSDTQYF